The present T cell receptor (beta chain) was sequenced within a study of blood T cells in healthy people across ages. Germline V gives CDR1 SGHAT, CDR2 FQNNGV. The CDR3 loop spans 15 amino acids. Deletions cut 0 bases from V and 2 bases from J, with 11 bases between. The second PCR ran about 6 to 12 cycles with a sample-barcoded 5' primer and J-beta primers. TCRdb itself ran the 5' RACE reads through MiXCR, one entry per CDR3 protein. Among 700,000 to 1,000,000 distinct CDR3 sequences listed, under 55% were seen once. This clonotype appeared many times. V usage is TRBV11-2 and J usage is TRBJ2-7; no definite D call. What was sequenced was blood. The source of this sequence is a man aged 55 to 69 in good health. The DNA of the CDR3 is TGTGCCAGCAGCTTAGAGGCCAGCGCAGCCTACGAGCAGTACTTC. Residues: CASSLEASAAYEQYF.